The subject of this entry is one TCR beta chain. Its antigen is currently unknown. The sample originates from a study of T cells in localized non-small cell lung cancer. Whole-study findings and limits: The study detected a median approximately 57 of the top 100 tumor clones in adjacent lung. Sequencing involved a lone tumor region, leaving heterogeneity possible. Maximal T cell clonality occurred in uninvolved adjacent lung, with tumor ranking below it. The study linked higher blood T cell density to longer overall survival.

Per germline, CDR1 MDHEN and CDR2 SYDVKM. The CDR3 totals 15 residues. V trimming: 2 bases; J trimming: 5 bases; junction bases outside the gene matches: 3. Produced via immunoSEQ multiplex PCR; TCRdb's table is partial and in-frame only. The sample holds approximately 1,500 clones, around 21% seen once. This sequence joins TRBV28 and TRBJ2-5; 12 bases match TRBD2. This TCR was sampled from a male donor at least 60 years old with stage III squamous cell lung carcinoma. The specimen comprised lung tumor tissue, sampled before any cancer treatment. The CDR3 bases are TGTGCCAGCAGTTTACGACTAGCGGGGGTGGAGACCCAGTACTTC. Translating it yields CASSLRLAGVETQYF.